One and the same sample provided the 27 T cell receptor beta chains below, sequenced in a study of cytomegalovirus exposure and HLA in healthy donors. Both 60 Vbeta primers and 13 Jbeta primers went into the PCR. Sequencing was performed with immunoSEQ multiplex PCR; in TCRdb, only in-frame clones are kept and a portion is missing. Counted here are 65,000 to 85,000 clones, about 66% occurring once; the ten biggest clones make up 4% to 5%. The sequenced material came from PBMCs. These receptors were collected from a man in his sixties in good health and CMV-seropositive.

In this sample, this clone turned up a few times. The rearrangement uses TRBV9 and TRBJ2-3; D unresolved. From germline, CDR1 is SGDLS and CDR2 YYNGEE. The CDR3 runs to 13 residues. V gave up 0 bases and J gave up 3 bases, with 5 bases separating them. CDR3 DNA: TGTGCCAGCAGCGTAGTAGATACAGATACGCAGTATTTT. Its protein product is CASSVVDTDTQYF.

This clone has only one observation. The V call is TRBV6-1, the J call TRBJ2-3, with 7 bases identical to TRBD1. Per germline, CDR1 MNHNS and CDR2 SASEGT. The ends lost 11 bases at V and 3 bases at J; junction bases unmatched: 11. The length of the CDR3 is 14 residues. The CDR3 is CAAAPGTVTDTQYF. The CDR3 DNA reads TGTGCCGCCGCCCCCGGGACAGTTACAGATACGCAGTATTTT.

The chain joins TRBV6-1 to TRBJ1-1, with TRBD1 identical over 7 bases. This CDR3 spans 14 amino acids. Trimming removed 0 bases from V and 10 bases from J; junction bases left unmatched: 8. Germline-derived CDR1 and CDR2 are MNHNS and SASEGT. In DNA form, the CDR3 reads TGTGCCAGCAGTGAAGCGCGGAGACAGGGAAGAGCTTTCTTT. Its protein product is CASSEARRQGRAFF.

Turning to this clone: The junction departs from germline at one end; a sequencing error may be responsible. The chain is built from TRBV4-3 and TRBJ1-6; D unresolved. CDR3 length: 14 residues. The germline V gene encodes CDR1 LGHNA and CDR2 YSLEER. This CDR3 is CARSQDISLSPLHF. CDR3 sequence (DNA): TGCGCCCGCAGCCAAGATATTTCACTATCACCCCTCCACTTC.

The chain recombines TRBV19 with TRBJ1-5; D is undetermined. Germline values: CDR1 LNHDA, CDR2 SQIVND (reference sequence). Trimming took 3 bases from V and 2 from J, leaving 11 bases between them. CDR3 length equals 15 residues. CDR3 residues: CASSIRGRRNQPQHF. The CDR3, as DNA: TGTGCCAGTAGTATTCGGGGTAGACGCAATCAGCCCCAGCATTTT.

This clone was seen only a few times. The rearrangement uses TRBV5-6 and TRBJ2-5, with TRBD1 as a possible D gene (6 bases). The CDR3 has 16 residues. Germline values: CDR1 SGHDT, CDR2 YYEEEE. Trimming took 4 bases from V and 1 from J, leaving 17 bases between them. The CDR3 spells CASSEVGASFQETQYF. CDR3 DNA: TGTGCCAGCAGCGAGGTGGGGGCCTCATTCCAAGAGACCCAGTACTTC.

There are a few counts of this clone. V and J are TRBV18 and TRBJ1-1; D remains ambiguous. The CDR3 consists of 13 residues. Trimming stripped 3 bases from V and 5 bases from J, with 10 bases between. CDR1 and CDR2 from the germline V gene are KGHSH and LQKENI. CDR3 DNA sequence: TGTGCCAGCTCACCGGAGCCGTGGACTGAAGCTTTCTTT. Its translation is CASSPEPWTEAFF.

The rearrangement joins TRBV5-1 to TRBJ2-5, with D possibly being TRBD2 (6 bases). V was trimmed by 3 bases and J by 11 bases, leaving 14 bases between them. This CDR3 region has 12 residues. Germline V lookup: CDR1 SGHRS, CDR2 YFSETQ. Written as DNA, the CDR3 is TGCGCCAGCAGCTGGGGAGGTATGGAGCAGTACTTC. Protein product: CASSWGGMEQYF.

The J gene is TRBJ2-3, the V gene TRBV7-9; 7 nucleotides agree with TRBD2. This CDR3 region has 15 residues. Per the germline V gene, CDR1 is SEHNR and CDR2 is FQNEAQ (reference sequence). The trim removed 4 bases at V and 0 bases at J, leaving 4 bases unmatched. The CDR3 bases are TGTGCCAGCAGCTCCGGACTAGATAGCACAGATACGCAGTATTTT. It specifies CASSSGLDSTDTQYF.

The chain has TRBV9 and TRBJ2-3; D may be TRBD2 (6 bases). Germline V gives CDR1 SGDLS, CDR2 YYNGEE. The V end was cut by 2 bases, the J end by 4 bases, with 11 bases between. The CDR3 consists of 14 residues. In DNA, the CDR3 is TGTGCCAGCAGCGTCCTAGGGACTCCAGATACGCAGTATTTT. Translating it yields CASSVLGTPDTQYF.

Only a few counts were recorded for this clone. The rearrangement uses TRBV7-8 and TRBJ2-3, with 8 bases matching TRBD1. J was trimmed by 0 bases and V by 4 bases; bases with no gene match: 3. The CDR3 consists of 15 residues. Germline V gene sequence: CDR1 SGHVS, CDR2 FQNEAQ. CDR3 sequence: CASSYQGASTDTQYF. The CDR3 nucleotides read TGTGCCAGCAGCTACCAGGGGGCAAGCACAGATACGCAGTATTTT.

A single count supports this clone. The J gene is TRBJ1-4, the V gene TRBV7-8; 10 bases fit TRBD1. CDR1 is SGHVS, CDR2 FQNEAQ, per germline. V gave up 5 bases and J gave up 7 bases; unmatched junction bases: 16. The CDR3 has 18 amino acids. The CDR3 DNA is TGTGCCAGCAGCCACCCGGGACAGGGGACAAATAGACTTGAAAAACTGTTTTTT. Translated, it gives CASSHPGQGTNRLEKLFF. Looking up the rest from reference TRBV7-8 and TRBJ1-4 gives the full variable domain: GAGVSQSPRYKVAKRGQDVALRCDPISGHVSLFWYQQALGQGPEFLTYFQNEAQLDKSGLPSDRFFAERPEGSVSTLKIQRTQQEDSAVYLCASSHPGQGTNRLEKLFFGSGTQLSVL.

J is TRBJ2-2 and V is TRBV5-8; possible D gene TRBD1, 6 bases. Trimming took off 2 bases at V and 4 bases at J, with 15 bases between the two ends. Germline V CDR1 and CDR2: SGHTS, YDEGEE. This CDR3 is built from 16 residues. The CDR3 is CASSFTGTRGTGELFF. Here the CDR3 DNA reads TGTGCCAGCAGCTTTACAGGGACCAGGGGCACCGGGGAGCTGTTTTTT.

The chain joins TRBV12-2 to TRBJ2-1; TRBD2 is taken as the D call from the table, unchecked against the DNA. TRBV12-2 is a pseudogene. This CDR3 contains 16 residues. The CDR3: CASRSLTSGRGNGQFF. The CDR3 bases are TGTGCAAGTCGCTCTCTGACTAGCGGGAGGGGTAATGGGCAGTTCTTC.

The chain has TRBV21-1 and TRBJ2-7; the table calls TRBD2, which could not be checked here. TRBV21-1 is listed as a pseudogene. The CDR3 runs to 14 residues. CDR3 coding DNA: TGTGCCAGCAACGCCTATTCGGTGCCCTACGAGCAGTACTTC. Protein: CASNAYSVPYEQYF.

This clone has only one observation. The chain is built from TRBV28 and TRBJ2-1; 8 bases align to TRBD1. Germline CDR1 reads MDHEN; CDR2 reads SYDVKM. The CDR3 is 16 residues long. V lost 5 bases and J lost 2; bases outside the gene matches: 8. This CDR3 is CASSPPRQGTYNEQFF. CDR3 DNA sequence: TGTGCCAGCAGTCCCCCGCGACAGGGGACCTACAATGAGCAGTTCTTC. Full variable domain (missing parts from reference TRBV28 and TRBJ2-1): DVKVTQSSRYLVKRTGEKVFLECVQDMDHENMFWYRQDPGLGLRLIYFSYDVKMKEKGDIPEGYSVSREKKERFSLILESASTNQTSMYLCASSPPRQGTYNEQFFGPGTRLTVL.

The genes are TRBV10-2 and TRBJ1-1, with D perhaps TRBD1 (5 bases). Deletions cut 0 bases from V and 6 bases from J, with 14 bases between. Per germline, CDR1 WSHSY and CDR2 SAAADI. The length of the CDR3 is 15 residues. CDR3 sequence (DNA): TGCGCCAGCAGTGAGTCCCAGGGTGGGATACCTGAAGCTTTCTTT. Its protein is CASSESQGGIPEAFF.

V and J are TRBV28 and TRBJ2-7, with D maybe TRBD1 (5 bases). V gave up 3 bases and J gave up 2 bases, with 8 bases separating them. The germline CDR1 and CDR2 sequences are MDHEN and SYDVKM. The CDR3 runs to 13 residues. The CDR3 region is CASSFGRAYEQYF. The CDR3 nucleotides are TGTGCCAGCAGTTTCGGCAGGGCCTACGAGCAGTACTTC. Full variable domain (rest looked up from reference TRBV28 and TRBJ2-7): DVKVTQSSRYLVKRTGEKVFLECVQDMDHENMFWYRQDPGLGLRLIYFSYDVKMKEKGDIPEGYSVSREKKERFSLILESASTNQTSMYLCASSFGRAYEQYFGPGTRLTVT.

This clone was counted only a few times. V and J are TRBV2 and TRBJ1-1, with 7 bases lining up with TRBD1. With 0 bases clipped from V and 9 bases from J, the junction kept 7 bases outside the gene matches. This CDR3 has 14 amino acids. CDR1 and CDR2 from the germline V gene are SNHLY and FYNNEI. The CDR3 coding sequence is TGTGCCAGCAGTGAAGCGCTTCAGGGACAGAAAGCTTTCTTT. Protein sequence: CASSEALQGQKAFF.

The chain uses TRBV11-2 and TRBJ2-7; possibly TRBD2 for D (7 bases). In germline, CDR1 is SGHAT, CDR2 FQNNGV. This CDR3 comprises 16 residues. V was pared by 5 bases and J by 3 bases, with 20 bases between. CDR3: CASSPPGGRAYYEQYF. In DNA form, the CDR3 reads TGTGCCAGCAGCCCTCCCGGGGGGCGGGCTTACTACGAGCAGTACTTC. Looking up the rest from reference TRBV11-2 and TRBJ2-7 gives the full variable domain: EAGVAQSPRYKIIEKRQSVAFWCNPISGHATLYWYQQILGQGPKLLIQFQNNGVVDDSQLPKDRFSAERLKGVDSTLKIQPAKLEDSAVYLCASSPPGGRAYYEQYFGPGTRLTVT.

V gene TRBV4-1 combines with J gene TRBJ2-5, with 10 positions matching TRBD1. The J call is doubtful: the DNA matches TRBJ2-7 better. In germline, CDR1 is MGHRA, CDR2 YSYEKL. This CDR3 has 15 residues. The CDR3 protein is CASSQAGQGSYEQYF. In nucleotides, the CDR3 is TGCGCCAGCAGCCAGGCGGGACAGGGGTCCTACGAGCAGTACTTC.

This clone was observed a few times. The chain carries TRBV9 and TRBJ2-1, with D tentatively TRBD2 (6 bases). V lost 0 bases to trimming and J lost 5 bases, with 12 bases between them. The CDR3 consists of 15 residues. Germline CDR1 and CDR2: SGDLS and YYNGEE. The CDR3 DNA reads TGTGCCAGCAGCGTAGGGGGGAGCGGGCACAATGAGCAGTTCTTC. Translated: CASSVGGSGHNEQFF.

The count of this clone is one. V is TRBV5-1 and J is TRBJ2-1; 8 bases align to TRBD1. The V gene's germline CDR1 is SGHRS and CDR2 YFSETQ. V was clipped by 2 bases and J by 15 bases; unmatched bases: 7. This CDR3 has 12 residues. The CDR3 nucleotides are TGCGCCAGCAGCTTTACCGGACAGGGAGTGTTCTTC. Translating it yields CASSFTGQGVFF.

The chain carries TRBV6-4 and TRBJ2-1; 9 bases match TRBD2. CDR3 length: 13 residues. The junction had 7 bases not matched to a gene; V was cut back by 3 bases and J by 13 bases. Germline-derived CDR1 and CDR2 are MRHNA and SNTAGT. In DNA, the CDR3 is TGTGCCAGCAGTGAGAATTTAGCGGGGGATCAGTTCTTC. This encodes CASSENLAGDQFF.

A single count supports this clone. This chain joins TRBV28 and TRBJ2-5; tentatively, D is TRBD2 (6 bases). V was shortened by 3 bases and J by 7 bases, with 21 bases between the two germline ends. This CDR3 has 16 residues. Germline assignment: CDR1 MDHEN and CDR2 SYDVKM. CDR3: CASSFDTTGTGGTQYF. Written as DNA, the CDR3 is TGTGCCAGCAGTTTCGATACGACCGGGACTGGAGGGACCCAGTACTTC.

DNA of the CDR3: TGCGCCAGCAGCTTACAGGTCTCCTCCTACGAGCAGTACTTC. It codes for CASSLQVSSYEQYF. The chain links TRBV5-1 to TRBJ2-7; the D gene is possibly TRBD1 (5 bases). V shed 2 bases and J shed 0 bases, with 9 bases lying between them. Germline CDR1 is SGHRS and CDR2 is YFSETQ. This CDR3 contains 14 residues. Full variable domain (outside the CDR3, taken from reference TRBV5-1 and TRBJ2-7): KAGVTQTPRYLIKTRGQQVTLSCSPISGHRSVSWYQQTPGQGLQFLFEYFSETQRNKGNFPGRFSGRQFSNSRSEMNVSTLELGDSALYLCASSLQVSSYEQYFGPGTRLTVT.

The CDR3 nucleotides are TGTGCCAGCAGGCAGGGTGATGGCACTGAAGCTTTCTTT. It encodes CASRQGDGTEAFF. The V call is TRBV27, the J call TRBJ1-1; maybe TRBD1 (5 bases). Germline loops: CDR1 MNHEY, CDR2 SMNVEV (reference sequence). CDR3 length: 13 residues. Trimming left V 6 bases short and J 4 bases short, with 12 bases between.